This entry features one TCR beta chain sequence. Its specificity is unknown. The data derive from a study of shared clonotypes between healthy human individuals. Study results and caveats: The genetic and exposure-history diversity represented was limited by few donors. All-four-donor shared clonotypes had higher generation probabilities than non-shared clonotypes did.

As defined, naive CD8 cells were CD45RO-negative and positively selected for CCR7, with terminally differentiated effector memory CD45RA+ cells excluded. TCRdb's copy holds only in-frame clones and misses some; the assay was immunoSEQ multiplex PCR. There are roughly 1,800,000 clones in the sample; approximately 95% occur only once, and approximately 1.2% lies in the top ten. CDR1 is MNHEY and CDR2 is SMNVEV in the germline V gene (reference sequence). V gave up 6 bases and J gave up 4 bases, with 15 bases separating them. CDR3 length: 14 amino acids. This clonotype was obtained from a man between 18 and 29 years old in good health. The sequenced sample consisted of naive CD8+ T cells sorted from blood. The V call is TRBV27, the J call TRBJ1-1; no clear D gene. The CDR3 spells CASRATGGGTEAFF. In DNA form, the CDR3 reads TGTGCCAGCAGAGCAACGGGAGGCGGCACTGAAGCTTTCTTT.